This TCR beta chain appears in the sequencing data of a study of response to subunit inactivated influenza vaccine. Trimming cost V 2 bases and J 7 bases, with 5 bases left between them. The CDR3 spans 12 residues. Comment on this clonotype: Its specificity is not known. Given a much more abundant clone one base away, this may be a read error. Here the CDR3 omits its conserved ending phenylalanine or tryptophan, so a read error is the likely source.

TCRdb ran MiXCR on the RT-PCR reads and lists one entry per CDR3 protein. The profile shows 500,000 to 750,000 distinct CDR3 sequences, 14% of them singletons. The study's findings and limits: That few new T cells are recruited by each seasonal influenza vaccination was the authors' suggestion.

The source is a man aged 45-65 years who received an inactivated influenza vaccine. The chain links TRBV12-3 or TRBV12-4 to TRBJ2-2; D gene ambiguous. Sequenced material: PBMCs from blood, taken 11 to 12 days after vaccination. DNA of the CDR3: TGTGCCAGCAGTTTAAGTGGCGGGGAGCTGTTTCTT. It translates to CASSLSGGELFL.